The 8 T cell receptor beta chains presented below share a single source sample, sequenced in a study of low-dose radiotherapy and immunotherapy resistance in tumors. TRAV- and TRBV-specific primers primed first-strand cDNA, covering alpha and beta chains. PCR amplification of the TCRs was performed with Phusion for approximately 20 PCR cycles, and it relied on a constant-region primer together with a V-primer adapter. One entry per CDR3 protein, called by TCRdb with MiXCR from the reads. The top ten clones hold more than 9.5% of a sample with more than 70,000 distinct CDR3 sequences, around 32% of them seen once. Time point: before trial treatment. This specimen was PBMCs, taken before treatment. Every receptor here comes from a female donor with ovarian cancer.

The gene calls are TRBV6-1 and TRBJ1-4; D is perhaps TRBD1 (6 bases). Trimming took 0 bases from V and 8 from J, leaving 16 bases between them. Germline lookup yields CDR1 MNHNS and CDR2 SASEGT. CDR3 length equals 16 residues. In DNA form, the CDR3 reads TGTGCCAGCAGTGAAGCGCTGGAGGGGGAAAAGGAAAAACTGTTTTTT. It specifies CASSEALEGEKEKLFF.

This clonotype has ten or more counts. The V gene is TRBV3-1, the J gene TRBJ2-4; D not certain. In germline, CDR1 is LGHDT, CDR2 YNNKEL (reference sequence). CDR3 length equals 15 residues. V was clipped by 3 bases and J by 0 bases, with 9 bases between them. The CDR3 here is CASSQASLAKNIQYF. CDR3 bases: TGTGCCAGCAGCCAGGCTTCTCTAGCCAAAAACATTCAGTACTTC.

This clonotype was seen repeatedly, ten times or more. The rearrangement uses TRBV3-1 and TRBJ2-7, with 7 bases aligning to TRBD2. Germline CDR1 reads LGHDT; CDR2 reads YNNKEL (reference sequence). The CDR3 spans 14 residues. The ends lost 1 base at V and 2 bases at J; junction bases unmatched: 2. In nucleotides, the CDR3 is TGTGCCAGCAGCCAAGTTGGGGGGGCCTACGAGCAGTACTTC. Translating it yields CASSQVGGAYEQYF.

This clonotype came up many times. CDR3 sequence: CASSPRGTRAYEQYF. The CDR3, as DNA: TGTGCCAGCAGTCCGCGAGGGACTAGAGCCTACGAGCAGTACTTC. The V gene is TRBV12-3 or TRBV12-4, the J gene TRBJ2-7; 8 nucleotides line up with TRBD2. V gave up 5 bases and J gave up 2 bases; unmatched junction bases: 8. This CDR3 spans 15 amino acids.

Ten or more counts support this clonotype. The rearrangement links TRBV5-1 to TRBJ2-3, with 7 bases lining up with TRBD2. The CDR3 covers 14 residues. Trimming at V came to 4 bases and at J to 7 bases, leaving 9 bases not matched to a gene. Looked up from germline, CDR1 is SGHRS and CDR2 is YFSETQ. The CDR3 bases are TGCGCCAGCAGCCCTGGACTAGGCGGCAATACGCAGTATTTT. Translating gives CASSPGLGGNTQYF.

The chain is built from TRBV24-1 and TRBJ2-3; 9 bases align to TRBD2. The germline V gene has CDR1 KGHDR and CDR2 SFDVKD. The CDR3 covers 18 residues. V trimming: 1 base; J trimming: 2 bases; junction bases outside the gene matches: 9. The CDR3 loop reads CATSDLRGVAGATDTQYF. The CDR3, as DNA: TGTGCCACCAGTGATTTACGCGGCGTAGCGGGGGCCACAGATACGCAGTATTTT.

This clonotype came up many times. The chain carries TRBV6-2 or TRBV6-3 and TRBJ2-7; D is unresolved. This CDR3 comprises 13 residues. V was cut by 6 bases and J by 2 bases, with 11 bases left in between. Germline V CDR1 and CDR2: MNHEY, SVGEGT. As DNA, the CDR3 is TGTGCCAGCAGAACCCAGATACCCTACGAGCAGTACTTC. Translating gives CASRTQIPYEQYF.

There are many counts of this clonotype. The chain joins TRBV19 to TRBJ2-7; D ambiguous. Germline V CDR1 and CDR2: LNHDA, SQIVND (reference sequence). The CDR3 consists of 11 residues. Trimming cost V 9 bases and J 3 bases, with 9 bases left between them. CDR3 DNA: TGTGCCAGCCAACACAGCTACGAGCAGTACTTC. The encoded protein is CASQHSYEQYF.